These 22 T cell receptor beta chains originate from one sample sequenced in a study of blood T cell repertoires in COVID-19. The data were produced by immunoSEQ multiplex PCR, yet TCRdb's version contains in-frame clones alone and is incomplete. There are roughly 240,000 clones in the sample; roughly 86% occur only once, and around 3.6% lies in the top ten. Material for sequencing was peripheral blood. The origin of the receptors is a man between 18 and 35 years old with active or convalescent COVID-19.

CDR3 in DNA: TGTGCCAGTAGTATTGCGGGGCTGGGGCTTTACGAGCAGTACTTC. This translates into CASSIAGLGLYEQYF. V is TRBV19 and J is TRBJ2-7, with D possibly being TRBD2 (6 bases). The germline V gene encodes CDR1 LNHDA and CDR2 SQIVND (reference sequence). The CDR3 sequence is 15 residues long. The ends were cut back, 3 bases at V and 4 bases at J, with 16 bases in the middle.

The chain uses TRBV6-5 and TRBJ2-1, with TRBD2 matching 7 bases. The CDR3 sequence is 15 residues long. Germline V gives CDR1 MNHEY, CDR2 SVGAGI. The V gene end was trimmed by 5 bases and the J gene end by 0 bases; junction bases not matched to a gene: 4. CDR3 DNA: TGTGCCAGCAGTCTGGAGCGGGGCTCCTACAATGAGCAGTTCTTC. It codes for CASSLERGSYNEQFF.

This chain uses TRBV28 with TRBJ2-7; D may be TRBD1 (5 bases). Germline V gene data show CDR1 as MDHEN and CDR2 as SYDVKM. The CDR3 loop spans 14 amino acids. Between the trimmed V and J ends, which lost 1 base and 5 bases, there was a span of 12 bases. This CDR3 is CASSLSRAGHEQYF. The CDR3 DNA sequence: TGTGCCAGCAGTTTATCCAGGGCCGGCCACGAGCAGTACTTC.

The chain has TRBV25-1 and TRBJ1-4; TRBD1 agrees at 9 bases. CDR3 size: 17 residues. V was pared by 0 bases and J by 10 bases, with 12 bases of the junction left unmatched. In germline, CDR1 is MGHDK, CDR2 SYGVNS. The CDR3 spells CASSEYFWDRALGKLFF. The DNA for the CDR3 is TGTGCCAGCAGTGAATACTTTTGGGACAGGGCTCTCGGAAAACTGTTTTTT.

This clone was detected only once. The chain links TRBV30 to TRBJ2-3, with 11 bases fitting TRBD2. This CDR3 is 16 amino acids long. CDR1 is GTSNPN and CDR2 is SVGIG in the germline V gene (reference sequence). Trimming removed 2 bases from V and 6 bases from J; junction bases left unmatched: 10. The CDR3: CAWSKGLAGLRDTQYF. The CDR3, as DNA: TGTGCCTGGAGTAAAGGACTAGCGGGTCTTCGTGATACGCAGTATTTT.

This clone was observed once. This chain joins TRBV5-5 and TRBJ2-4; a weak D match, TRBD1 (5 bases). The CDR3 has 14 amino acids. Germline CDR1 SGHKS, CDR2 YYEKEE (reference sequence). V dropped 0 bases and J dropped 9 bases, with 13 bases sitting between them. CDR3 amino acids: CASSLGQGGGIQYF. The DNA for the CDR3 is TGTGCCAGCAGCTTGGGGCAGGGTGGCGGCATTCAGTACTTC.

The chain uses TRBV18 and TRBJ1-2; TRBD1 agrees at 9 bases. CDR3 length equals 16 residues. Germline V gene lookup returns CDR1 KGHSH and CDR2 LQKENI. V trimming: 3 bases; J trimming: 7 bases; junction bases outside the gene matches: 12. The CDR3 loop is CASSPDNTGGSGGYTF. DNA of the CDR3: TGTGCCAGCTCACCTGATAATACAGGGGGCTCAGGTGGCTACACCTTC.

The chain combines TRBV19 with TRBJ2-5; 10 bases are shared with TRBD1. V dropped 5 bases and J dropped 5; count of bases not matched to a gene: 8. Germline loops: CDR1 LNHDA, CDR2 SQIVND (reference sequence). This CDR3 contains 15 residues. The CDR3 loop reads CASSGRQGAGETQYF. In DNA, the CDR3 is TGTGCCAGTAGTGGCCGACAGGGGGCGGGGGAGACCCAGTACTTC.

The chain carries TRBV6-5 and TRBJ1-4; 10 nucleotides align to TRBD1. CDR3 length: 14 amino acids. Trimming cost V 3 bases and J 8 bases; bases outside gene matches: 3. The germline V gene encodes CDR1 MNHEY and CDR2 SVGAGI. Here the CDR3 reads CASSYGTGDEKLFF. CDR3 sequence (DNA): TGTGCCAGCAGTTATGGGACAGGGGACGAAAAACTGTTTTTT.

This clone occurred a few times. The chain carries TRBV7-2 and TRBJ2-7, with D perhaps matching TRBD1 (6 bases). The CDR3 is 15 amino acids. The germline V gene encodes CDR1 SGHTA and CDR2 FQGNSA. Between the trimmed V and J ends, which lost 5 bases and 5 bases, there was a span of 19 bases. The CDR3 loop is CASSPPTGYFNEQYF. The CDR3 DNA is TGTGCCAGCAGCCCCCCTACAGGGTACTTCAACGAGCAGTACTTC.

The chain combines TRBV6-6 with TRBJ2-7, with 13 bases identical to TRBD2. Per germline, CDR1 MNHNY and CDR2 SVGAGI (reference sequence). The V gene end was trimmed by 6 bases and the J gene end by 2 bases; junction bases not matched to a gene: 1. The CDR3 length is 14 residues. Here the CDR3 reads CASRGTSGTYEQYF. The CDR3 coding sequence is TGTGCCAGCAGGGGGACTAGCGGGACCTACGAGCAGTACTTC.

CDR3 loop: CASSEMYGGNTEAFF. DNA of the CDR3: TGTGCCAGCAGTGAAATGTATGGAGGGAACACTGAAGCTTTCTTT. The chain is built from TRBV2 and TRBJ1-1; D is ambiguous. Germline values: CDR1 SNHLY, CDR2 FYNNEI. The CDR3 consists of 15 residues. Trimming removed 2 bases at V and 1 base at J, with 11 bases between.

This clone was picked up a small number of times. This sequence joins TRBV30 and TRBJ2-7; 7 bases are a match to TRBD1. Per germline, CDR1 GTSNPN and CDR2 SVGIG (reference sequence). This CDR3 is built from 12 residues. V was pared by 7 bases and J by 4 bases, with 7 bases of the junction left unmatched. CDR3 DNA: TGTGCCTTCGGGCAGGGGGATTACGAGCAGTACTTC. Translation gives CAFGQGDYEQYF.

The CDR3 DNA reads TGTGCCAGCAGTGAAATGGGCCAAGGGGAACTGTTTTTT. This translates into CASSEMGQGELFF. The chain combines TRBV2 with TRBJ1-4, with D maybe TRBD1 (5 bases). The germline V and J ends were trimmed by 2 bases and 12 bases, with 13 bases remaining between them. The CDR3 sequence is 13 residues long. The germline V gene encodes CDR1 SNHLY and CDR2 FYNNEI.

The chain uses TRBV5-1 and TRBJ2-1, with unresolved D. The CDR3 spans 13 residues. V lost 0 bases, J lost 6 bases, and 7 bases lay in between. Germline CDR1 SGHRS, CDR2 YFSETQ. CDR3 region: CASSLVPGNEQFF. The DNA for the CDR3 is TGCGCCAGCAGCTTGGTTCCAGGCAATGAGCAGTTCTTC.

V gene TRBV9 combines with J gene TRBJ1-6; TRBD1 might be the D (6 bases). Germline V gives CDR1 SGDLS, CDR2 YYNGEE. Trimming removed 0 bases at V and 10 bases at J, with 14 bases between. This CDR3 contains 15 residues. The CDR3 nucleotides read TGTGCCAGCAGCGTAGGAACAGGGAGCTGGTCACCCCTCCACTTT. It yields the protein CASSVGTGSWSPLHF.

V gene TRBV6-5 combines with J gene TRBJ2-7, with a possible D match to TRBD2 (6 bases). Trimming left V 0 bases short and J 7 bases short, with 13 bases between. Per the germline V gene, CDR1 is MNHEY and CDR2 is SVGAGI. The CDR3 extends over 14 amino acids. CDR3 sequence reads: CASSYSWGEGEQYF. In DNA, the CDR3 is TGTGCCAGCAGTTACTCGTGGGGGGAAGGGGAGCAGTACTTC.

CDR3 protein: CASRTTGIDYGYTF. In DNA, the CDR3 is TGTGCCAGCAGGACTACGGGGATTGACTATGGCTACACCTTC. The J gene is TRBJ1-2, the V gene TRBV28; no definite D call. Per germline, CDR1 MDHEN and CDR2 SYDVKM. There are 14 residues in the CDR3. Trimming took 6 bases from V and 3 from J, leaving 14 bases between them.

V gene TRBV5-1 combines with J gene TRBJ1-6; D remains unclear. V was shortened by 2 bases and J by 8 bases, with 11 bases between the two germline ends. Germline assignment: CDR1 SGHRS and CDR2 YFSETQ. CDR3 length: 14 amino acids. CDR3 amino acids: CASSLTNGDSPLHF. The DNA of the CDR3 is TGCGCCAGCAGCTTAACCAACGGTGATTCACCCCTCCACTTT.

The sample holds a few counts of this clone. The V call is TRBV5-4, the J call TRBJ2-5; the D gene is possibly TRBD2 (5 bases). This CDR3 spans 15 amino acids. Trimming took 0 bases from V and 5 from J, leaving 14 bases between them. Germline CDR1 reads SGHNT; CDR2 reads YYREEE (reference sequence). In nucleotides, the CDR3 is TGTGCCAGCAGCTTGGTTGGTTCTAGCAGGGAGACCCAGTACTTC. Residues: CASSLVGSSRETQYF.

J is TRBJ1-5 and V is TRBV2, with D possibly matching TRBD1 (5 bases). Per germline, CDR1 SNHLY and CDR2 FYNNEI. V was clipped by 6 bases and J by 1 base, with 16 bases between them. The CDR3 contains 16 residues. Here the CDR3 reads CASRDIFGPSNQPQHF. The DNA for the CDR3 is TGTGCCAGCAGGGACATTTTTGGTCCCAGCAATCAGCCCCAGCATTTT.

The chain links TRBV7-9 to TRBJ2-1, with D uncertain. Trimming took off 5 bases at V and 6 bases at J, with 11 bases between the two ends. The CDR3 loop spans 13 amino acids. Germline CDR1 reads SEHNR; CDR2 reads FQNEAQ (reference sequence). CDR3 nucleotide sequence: TGTGCCAGCAGCCCGATTAGCAGCAATGAGCAGTTCTTC. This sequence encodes CASSPISSNEQFF.